This T cell receptor beta chain was sequenced in a study of post-analysis software for immune sequencing data. Study observations and caveats: Those with multiple sclerosis, the patient group, showed significantly lower normalized Chao1 diversity than controls.

The TCR beta cDNA libraries contained unique molecular identifiers. TCRdb called the PCR reads again in MiXCR, with one record for every CDR3 protein. Among about 400,000 distinct CDR3 sequences listed, about a third were seen once. Notes on this clonotype: Its specificity is not known.

The sequence was obtained from a girl under 18 with multiple sclerosis. The source material was blood.

CDR3 DNA: TGCAGTGCTCCCACGGGGGGAGCAGATACGCAGTATTTT. Its translation: CSAPTGGADTQYF. The chain links TRBV20-1 to TRBJ2-3; 7 bases match TRBD2. V trimming: 5 bases; J trimming: 4 bases; junction bases outside the gene matches: 6. This CDR3 region has 13 residues. Germline V lookup: CDR1 DFQATT, CDR2 SNEGSKA (reference sequence).